Below, 14 T cell receptor beta chains from the same sample are listed, as sequenced in a study of OX40 agonist ivuxolimab in advanced cancers. Profiling relied on immunoSEQ multiplex PCR, and the TCRdb table lists in-frame clones only, not all of them. In the table there are under 90,000 clones, 84% of which are singletons. This specimen was CD4+ or CD8+ T cells sorted from blood, taken in a trial of the OX40 agonist ivuxolimab. These receptors originate from an adult with an advanced solid tumor such as melanoma, head and neck, liver or kidney cancer.

The chain recombines TRBV19 with TRBJ2-1; a weak D match, TRBD2 (6 bases). The germline V gene has CDR1 LNHDA and CDR2 SQIVND (reference sequence). V was clipped by 1 base and J by 0 bases, with 10 bases between them. The CDR3 contains 16 residues. The CDR3 sequence: CASSIAAEGSYNEQFF. In DNA form, the CDR3 reads TGTGCCAGTAGTATAGCGGCGGAGGGCTCCTACAATGAGCAGTTCTTC.

CDR3 coding DNA: TGTGCCAGCAGCTTAGGGACTAGCGGAACCCTAGCCCAGTACTTC. Its protein is CASSLGTSGTLAQYF. This chain uses TRBV7-2 with TRBJ2-5; 10 bases line up with TRBD2. CDR1 and CDR2 (germline): SGHTA, FQGNSA. The V and J ends lost 1 base and 9 bases, in that order; junction bases with no gene match: 8. The CDR3 totals 15 residues.

The CDR3 DNA reads as TGTGCCAGCGACCGGGACAGGAGGGGCGAGCAGTACTTC. Protein product: CASDRDRRGEQYF. The chain is built from TRBV2 and TRBJ2-7, with TRBD1 matching over 8 bases. The CDR3 is 13 residues long. The germline gives CDR1 SNHLY, CDR2 FYNNEI. V gave up 8 bases and J gave up 6 bases; unmatched junction bases: 9. Filled out from reference TRBV2 and TRBJ2-7, the complete variable domain reads EPEVTQTPSHQVTQMGQEVILRCVPISNHLYFYWYRQILGQKVEFLVSFYNNEISEKSEIFDDQFSVERPDGSNFTLKIRSTKLEDSAMYFCASDRDRRGEQYFGPGTRLTVT.

The chain combines TRBV7-6 with TRBJ2-5; 10 nucleotides line up with TRBD2. The CDR3 spans 15 residues. V shed 5 bases, J shed 3 bases, and the junction held 6 bases outside the gene matches. Germline loops: CDR1 SGHVS, CDR2 FNYEAQ. The CDR3 sequence: CASSPRGTSEETQYF. The CDR3, as DNA: TGTGCCAGCAGCCCCCGTGGGACTAGCGAAGAGACCCAGTACTTC.

This rearrangement joins TRBV6-5 to TRBJ1-1; 8 positions agree with TRBD1. There are 12 residues in the CDR3. CDR1 and CDR2 from the germline V gene are MNHEY and SVGAGI. Trimming at V came to 5 bases and at J to 7 bases, leaving 3 bases not matched to a gene. Here the CDR3 reads CASSDRGYEAFF. In nucleotides, the CDR3 is TGTGCCAGCAGTGACAGGGGCTATGAAGCTTTCTTT.

The J gene is TRBJ1-4, the V gene TRBV19; no reliable D call. The CDR3 contains 12 residues. Germline CDR1 reads LNHDA; CDR2 reads SQIVND (reference sequence). V lost 6 bases and J 4 bases, leaving 6 bases between the germline ends. The DNA of the CDR3 is TGTGCCAGTAGAGCTAGTAATGAAAAACTGTTTTTT. Translated, it gives CASRASNEKLFF.

V is TRBV5-1 and J is TRBJ1-2; D unclear. Germline loops: CDR1 SGHRS, CDR2 YFSETQ. Trimming took off 4 bases at V and 2 bases at J, with 15 bases between the two ends. The CDR3 consists of 15 residues. The CDR3 region has the DNA TGCGCCAGCAGCAGTGCCGGACGGCGCAACTATGGCTACACCTTC. Amino acid sequence: CASSSAGRRNYGYTF.

The CDR3 here is CASSPQTGSETQYF. CDR3 nucleotide sequence: TGTGCCAGCAGCCCCCAGACAGGGTCGGAGACCCAGTACTTC. The V call is TRBV7-2, the J call TRBJ2-5; 7 bases are shared with TRBD1. V was clipped by 5 bases and J by 5 bases; unmatched bases: 8. The germline gives CDR1 SGHTA, CDR2 FQGNSA. The length of the CDR3 is 14 residues.

Written as DNA, the CDR3 is TGTGCCAGCAGCGTACTAGCGGGGGAGGGGACCACGGCCCAGTACTTC. Encoded protein: CASSVLAGEGTTAQYF. V gene TRBV9 combines with J gene TRBJ2-5, with 10 bases matching TRBD2. CDR1 is SGDLS, CDR2 YYNGEE, per germline. The V and J ends lost 1 base and 9 bases, in that order; junction bases with no gene match: 12. This CDR3 comprises 16 residues.

This clone came up once. The V and J genes are TRBV28 and TRBJ2-5; no clear D gene. There are 13 residues in the CDR3. Germline loops: CDR1 MDHEN, CDR2 SYDVKM. V lost 5 bases to trimming and J lost 5 bases, with 12 bases between them. The CDR3 DNA is TGTGCCAGCAGTACCCCAAATACGGAGACCCAGTACTTC. Encoded protein: CASSTPNTETQYF.

This clone was seen a few times. This chain links TRBV7-3 with TRBJ1-1, with D unclear. The CDR3 spans 13 residues. Per the germline V gene, CDR1 is SGHTA and CDR2 is FQGTGA. Trimming took off 0 bases at V and 1 base at J, with 3 bases between the two ends. CDR3 nucleotides: TGTGCCAGCAGCTTAACACAGAACACTGAAGCTTTCTTT. Residues: CASSLTQNTEAFF.

The J gene is TRBJ1-5, the V gene TRBV29-1, with D perhaps TRBD1 (6 bases). CDR3 length: 13 amino acids. Trimming took off 6 bases at V and 3 bases at J, with 12 bases between the two ends. Germline assignment: CDR1 SQVTM and CDR2 ANQGSEA. The CDR3 here is CSVGQSINQPQHF. In DNA form, the CDR3 reads TGCAGCGTCGGACAGAGCATCAATCAGCCCCAGCATTTT.

Here the CDR3 reads CASSVDRGDRDYYEQYF. DNA of the CDR3: TGTGCCAGCAGTGTCGACCGGGGGGACAGGGATTATTACGAGCAGTACTTC. This chain links TRBV6-1 with TRBJ2-7; TRBD1 aligns across 9 bases. This CDR3 has 17 residues. V was clipped by 4 bases and J by 4 bases; unmatched bases: 14. Germline V gene lookup returns CDR1 MNHNS and CDR2 SASEGT.

The chain joins TRBV11-2 to TRBJ2-6; unclear D gene. V shed 1 base and J shed 3 bases, with 10 bases lying between them. CDR1 is SGHAT and CDR2 is FQNNGV in the germline V gene. CDR3 length: 16 amino acids. This CDR3 is CASSLAGTIGANVLTF. The CDR3 nucleotides read TGTGCCAGCAGCTTAGCTGGCACTATTGGGGCCAACGTCCTGACTTTC.